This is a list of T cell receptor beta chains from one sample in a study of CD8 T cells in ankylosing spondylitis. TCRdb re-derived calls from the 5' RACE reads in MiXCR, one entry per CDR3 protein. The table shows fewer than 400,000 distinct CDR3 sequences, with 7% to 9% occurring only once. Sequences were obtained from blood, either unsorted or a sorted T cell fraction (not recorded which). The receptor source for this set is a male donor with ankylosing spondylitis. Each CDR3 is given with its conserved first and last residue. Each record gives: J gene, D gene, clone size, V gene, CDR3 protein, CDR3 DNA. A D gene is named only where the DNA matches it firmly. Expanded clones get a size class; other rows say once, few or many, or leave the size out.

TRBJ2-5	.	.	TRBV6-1	CASTVTPGPEETQYF	TGTGCCAGCACTGTTACCCCGGGTCCTGAAGAGACCCAGTACTTC
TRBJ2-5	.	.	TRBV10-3	CAISAEETQYF	TGTGCCATCAGTGCCGAGGAGACCCAGTACTTC
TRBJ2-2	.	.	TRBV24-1	CATSDSSASNTGELFF	TGTGCCACCAGTGATTCCTCGGCGAGCAACACCGGGGAGCTGTTTTTT
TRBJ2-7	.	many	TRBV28	CASSLGGQFYEQYF	TGTGCCAGCAGTTTGGGCGGACAGTTCTACGAGCAGTACTTC
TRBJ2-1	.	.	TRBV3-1	CASSPPHSIGYNEQFF	TGTGCCAGCAGCCCCCCCCATAGCATAGGGTACAATGAGCAGTTCTTC
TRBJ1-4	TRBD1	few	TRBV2	CASGGGDRAWEKLFF	TGTGCCAGCGGTGGCGGGGACAGGGCTTGGGAAAAACTGTTTTTT
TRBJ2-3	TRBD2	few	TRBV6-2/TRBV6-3	CASSFARLAGVYDTQYF	TGTGCCAGCAGTTTCGCAAGACTAGCGGGAGTGTATGATACGCAGTATTTT
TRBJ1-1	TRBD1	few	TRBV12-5	CASGSYRGTRGMNTEAFF	TGTGCTAGTGGTTCCTACAGGGGAACGCGGGGTATGAACACTGAAGCTTTCTTT
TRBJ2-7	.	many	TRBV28	CASRGGPTPYEQYF	TGTGCCAGCAGGGGTGGACCTACCCCCTACGAGCAGTACTTC
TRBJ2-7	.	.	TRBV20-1	CSARDVRALIYEQYF	TGCAGTGCTAGAGATGTCCGGGCCCTCATTTACGAGCAGTACTTC
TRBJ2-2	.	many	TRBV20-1	CSAPKVRPNTGELFF	TGCAGTGCCCCGAAGGTCCGACCGAACACCGGGGAGCTGTTTTTT
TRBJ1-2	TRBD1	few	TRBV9	CASSVGQGDNYGYTF	TGTGCCAGCAGCGTAGGGCAGGGGGACAACTATGGCTACACCTTC
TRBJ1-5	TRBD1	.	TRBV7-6	CASSPGTGYQPQHF	TGTGCCAGCAGCCCCGGGACAGGGTATCAGCCCCAGCATTTT
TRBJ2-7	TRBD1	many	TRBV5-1	CASGPGQGFDEQYF	TGCGCCAGCGGGCCCGGACAGGGGTTCGACGAGCAGTACTTC
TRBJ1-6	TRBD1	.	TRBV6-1	CATKVEGARSPLHF	TGTGCCACTAAAGTTGAGGGGGCGCGGTCACCCCTCCACTTT
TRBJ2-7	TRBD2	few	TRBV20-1	CSAASTSGLTYEQYF	TGCAGTGCTGCTAGTACTAGCGGACTCACCTACGAGCAGTACTTC
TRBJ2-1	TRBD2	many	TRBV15	CATSRGLAGGTEQFF	TGTGCCACCAGCAGAGGACTAGCGGGAGGGACTGAGCAGTTCTTC
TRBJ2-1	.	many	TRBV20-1	CRTGSSYNEQFF	TGCAGGACAGGAAGCTCCTACAATGAGCAGTTCTTC
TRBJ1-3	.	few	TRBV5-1	CASSLGGNGNTIYF	TGCGCCAGCAGCTTGGGGGGGAATGGAAACACCATATATTTT
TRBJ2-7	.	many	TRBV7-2	CASSLSTLEQYF	TGTGCCAGCAGCTTAAGCACACTGGAGCAGTACTTC
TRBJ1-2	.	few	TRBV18	CASSPPIEVNYGYTF	TGTGCCAGCTCACCACCGATCGAGGTTAACTATGGCTACACCTTC
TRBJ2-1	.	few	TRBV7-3	CASSLNPSVNEQFF	TGTGCCAGCAGCTTAAACCCCAGTGTCAATGAGCAGTTCTTC
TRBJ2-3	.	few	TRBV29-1	CSVSSRAPPQYF	TGCAGCGTTAGTTCGCGGGCCCCCCCGCAGTATTTT
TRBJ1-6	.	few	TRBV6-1	CASSPGPTGSPLHF	TGTGCCAGCAGTCCCGGGCCTACGGGGTCACCCCTCCACTTT